The 26 T cell receptor beta chains below come from one sample, sequenced in a study of HIV-infected patients and healthy controls. The repertoire came from unfractionated whole blood and reflected all unsorted peripheral T cells. Alpha and beta constant-region primers primed reverse transcription of about 470 ng RNA. Each of the alpha and beta chains got its own library through chain-specific third strand synthesis with indices. TCRdb passed the 5' RACE reads through MiXCR, listing each CDR3 protein once. Among approximately 3,200 distinct CDR3 sequences listed, about a fifth were seen once. The sample consisted of blood, taken before antiretroviral therapy. All receptors come from an adult with HIV infection.

This sequence joins TRBV18 and TRBJ2-5; 10 bases agree with TRBD1. The CDR3 sequence is 17 residues long. Germline assignment: CDR1 KGHSH and CDR2 LQKENI. Unmatched junction bases numbered 6, after V lost 0 bases and J lost 2 bases. The chain's CDR3 is CASSPPDGTGVQETQYF. The CDR3 nucleotides are TGTGCCAGCTCACCACCGGACGGGACAGGGGTACAAGAGACCCAGTACTTC.

This clonotype is categorized as medium-sized. The J gene is TRBJ2-1, the V gene TRBV4-2, with 10 bases fitting TRBD2. The trim removed 4 bases at V and 8 bases at J, leaving 14 bases unmatched. Per germline, CDR1 LGHNA and CDR2 YNFKEQ. The CDR3 covers 17 residues. In DNA, the CDR3 is TGTGCCAGCAGCCGTCCATTCGGGACTAGCGACCCCGATGAGCAGTTCTTC. Translated, it gives CASSRPFGTSDPDEQFF.

This clonotype counts as medium-sized (0.01 to 0.1%). The chain links TRBV5-6 to TRBJ2-7; the D is unclear. This CDR3 is built from 14 residues. Trimming took 0 bases from V and 2 from J, leaving 9 bases between them. The germline V gene has CDR1 SGHDT and CDR2 YYEEEE. The CDR3 DNA follows: TGTGCCAGCAGCTTGGAACTCGCCCCCTACGAGCAGTACTTC. Translation gives CASSLELAPYEQYF.

The rearrangement uses TRBV19 and TRBJ2-2, with 10 nucleotides matching TRBD2. Germline V gene data show CDR1 as LNHDA and CDR2 as SQIVND (reference sequence). The CDR3 runs 15 residues. Trimming took 5 bases from V and 9 from J; bases not matched to a gene: 9. Here the CDR3 DNA reads TGTGCCAGTAGTCCGAGCGGGGGGGCCTGGTGGGAGCTGTTTTTT. It encodes CASSPSGGAWWELFF. Filled out from reference TRBV19 and TRBJ2-2, the complete variable domain reads DGGITQSPKYLFRKEGQNVTLSCEQNLNHDAMYWYRQDPGQGLRLIYYSQIVNDFQKGDIAEGYSVSREKKESFPLTVTSAQKNPTAFYLCASSPSGGAWWELFFGEGSRLTVL.

The chain recombines TRBV12-3 or TRBV12-4 with TRBJ1-6; D perhaps matches TRBD1 (6 bases). The CDR3 covers 14 residues. V dropped 3 bases and J dropped 9 bases, with 12 bases sitting between them. In DNA form, the CDR3 reads TGTGCCAGCAGTTTTGGGGGGCAAGGTTCACCCCTCCACTTT. Encoded protein: CASSFGGQGSPLHF.

Worth noting for this clonotype: The junction and the germline gene differ at one end; a read error may be behind it. The chain has TRBV11-2 and TRBJ2-7; 7 positions match TRBD2. Germline CDR1 reads SGHAT; CDR2 reads FQNNGV. The CDR3 extends over 12 amino acids. The CDR3 protein is CAISLGGYEQYF. The CDR3 DNA reads as TGTGCCATCAGCTTGGGGGGGTACGAGCAGTACTTC.

By share, this clonotype counts as medium-sized. No DNA is shown, since the ends of the CDR3 on it are uncertain; the CDR3 is the one TCRdb lists. The chain combines TRBV7-5 with TRBJ1-6; the D call TRBD1 from the table was never checked on the DNA. TRBV7-5 is recorded as a pseudogene. Inclusive of both ends, the CDR3 amounts to 19 amino acids. CDR3 region: CISVSEAFGGRQGYSPLHF.

This clonotype was picked up a small number of times. This sequence joins TRBV27 and TRBJ2-3; D is perhaps TRBD2 (6 bases). The CDR3 is 12 residues long. V dropped 5 bases and J dropped 10 bases, with 13 bases sitting between them. The germline gives CDR1 MNHEY, CDR2 SMNVEV (reference sequence). The CDR3 DNA reads TGTGCCAGCAGTCTACCGGGACTGGCGCAGTATTTT. Its protein product is CASSLPGLAQYF.

This clonotype was found a few times. The chain couples TRBV18 to TRBJ2-6; D remains ambiguous. Germline V CDR1 and CDR2: KGHSH, LQKENI. CDR3 size: 20 residues. With 2 bases removed from V and 0 bases from J, the gap between germline ends came to 20 bases. CDR3 sequence (DNA): TGTGCCAGCTCACCATCTGCCTACAGAGGACCCCTCTCTGGGGCCAACGTCCTGACTTTC. As protein: CASSPSAYRGPLSGANVLTF. The full variable domain, rest sourced from reference TRBV18 and TRBJ2-6, is NAGVMQNPRHLVRRRGQEARLRCSPMKGHSHVYWYRQLPEEGLKFMVYLQKENIIDESGMPKERFSAEFPKEGPSILRIQQVVRGDSAAYFCASSPSAYRGPLSGANVLTFGAGSRLTVL.

On this clonotype itself: Possible read error: a much larger clone is one base away. This rearrangement joins TRBV7-9 to TRBJ1-1; TRBD1 might be the D (6 bases). This CDR3 spans 12 amino acids. V was clipped by 6 bases and J by 8 bases, with 13 bases between them. Germline V lookup: CDR1 SEHNR, CDR2 FQNEAQ (reference sequence). The CDR3 protein is CASRSTGWEAFF. The CDR3 bases are TGTGCCAGCAGATCGACAGGCTGGGAAGCTTTCTTT.

Sample share makes this clonotype medium-sized (0.01 to 0.1%). This chain links TRBV5-6 with TRBJ2-3, with D maybe TRBD1 (5 bases). CDR3 length: 13 amino acids. With 0 bases removed from V and 4 bases from J, the gap between germline ends came to 6 bases. Germline V gene sequence: CDR1 SGHDT, CDR2 YYEEEE. CDR3 DNA sequence: TGTGCCAGCAGCTTGGGGGGCCCAGATACGCAGTATTTT. Its translation is CASSLGGPDTQYF. The whole variable domain, filled in from reference TRBV5-6 and TRBJ2-3, reads DAGVTQSPTHLIKTRGQQVTLRCSPKSGHDTVSWYQQALGQGPQFIFQYYEEEERQRGNFPDRFSGHQFPNYSSELNVNALLLGDSALYLCASSLGGPDTQYFGPGTRLTVL.

By frequency in the sample, this clonotype is medium-sized. The chain joins TRBV19 to TRBJ2-1, with 9 bases identical to TRBD1. CDR3 length equals 15 residues. From germline, CDR1 is LNHDA and CDR2 SQIVND (reference sequence). Losses at the gene ends were 5 bases for V and 2 bases for J; bases not matched to a gene: 4. Written as DNA, the CDR3 is TGTGCCAGTAGTGTCGGGACAGGGACCTACAATGAGCAGTTCTTC. Amino acid sequence: CASSVGTGTYNEQFF.

This clonotype was detected once. The chain couples TRBV11-2 to TRBJ2-7; TRBD1 matches at 9 bases. Germline trimming cut 1 base from V and 7 bases from J; bases unmatched to any gene: 14. The CDR3 length is 17 residues. In germline, CDR1 is SGHAT, CDR2 FQNNGV. This chain's CDR3 is CASSLGGLGTGHLEQYF. The CDR3 nucleotides are TGTGCCAGCAGCTTAGGCGGTTTAGGGACAGGGCATCTGGAGCAGTACTTC.

In this sample, this clonotype is medium-sized. The chain is built from TRBV12-3 or TRBV12-4 and TRBJ1-2; D is possibly TRBD1 (6 bases). The CDR3 totals 13 residues. Trimming stripped 1 base from V and 6 bases from J, with 9 bases between. The CDR3 loop is CASSLGGGDGYTF. As DNA, the CDR3 is TGTGCCAGCAGTTTAGGAGGGGGAGATGGCTACACCTTC.

About this clonotype: A junction end diverges from the germline sequence, so it may reflect a read error. The chain couples TRBV4-1 to TRBJ2-1; 10 bases are a match to TRBD1. The CDR3 sequence is 18 residues long. Germline assignment: CDR1 MGHRA and CDR2 YSYEKL. The CDR3 reads CGSSHDPGQGSSYNEQFF. CDR3 DNA: TGCGGCAGCAGCCATGATCCGGGACAGGGGAGCTCCTACAATGAGCAGTTCTTC.

The genes are TRBV6-6 and TRBJ2-5, with D maybe TRBD1 (5 bases). Trimming stripped 0 bases from V and 2 bases from J, with 13 bases between. CDR3 length: 16 amino acids. From germline, CDR1 is MNHNY and CDR2 SVGAGI (reference sequence). This CDR3 is CASSYSNTGTQETQYF. The CDR3 nucleotides are TGTGCCAGCAGTTACTCGAACACAGGAACGCAAGAGACCCAGTACTTC.

This clonotype is large (0.1 to 1%) in the sample. The J gene is TRBJ2-7, the V gene TRBV6-2 or TRBV6-3; a weak D match, TRBD2 (5 bases). The germline V and J ends were trimmed by 6 bases and 3 bases, with 9 bases remaining between them. The CDR3 consists of 12 residues. From germline, CDR1 is MNHEY and CDR2 SVGEGT. CDR3 nucleotides: TGTGCCAGCAGGGAGGACCACTACGAGCAGTACTTC. Protein product: CASREDHYEQYF.

The V gene is TRBV7-8, the J gene TRBJ1-5; 8 bases align to TRBD1. With 1 base clipped from V and 6 bases from J, the junction kept 5 bases outside the gene matches. The CDR3 runs to 15 residues. Germline CDR1 reads SGHVS; CDR2 reads FQNEAQ. The CDR3 DNA sequence: TGTGCCAGCAGCTTAGAGGCAGGGGGCGGTCAGCCCCAGCATTTT. Protein: CASSLEAGGGQPQHF.

In this sample, this clonotype is medium-sized. This sequence joins TRBV30 and TRBJ1-2, with a weak D call TRBD1 (5 bases). The CDR3 sequence is 12 residues long. The germline V and J ends were trimmed by 2 bases and 7 bases, with 11 bases remaining between them. Germline loops: CDR1 GTSNPN, CDR2 SVGIG (reference sequence). The chain's CDR3 is CAWSPGGSGYTF. The CDR3 nucleotides are TGTGCCTGGAGTCCGGGGGGGAGTGGCTACACCTTC.

Remarks on this clonotype: This sequence may be a read error, since a much larger clone differs from it by one base. CDR3 sequence: CASMEPGGPGEMFF. For the CDR3, the DNA is TGTGCCAGCATGGAACCCGGAGGGCCCGGGGAGATGTTTTTT. V gene TRBV6-1 combines with J gene TRBJ2-2, with D possibly being TRBD2 (6 bases). Germline loops: CDR1 MNHNS, CDR2 SASEGT. The CDR3 totals 14 residues.

The chain carries TRBV7-6 and TRBJ2-3; 9 bases line up with TRBD1. Germline assignment: CDR1 SGHVS and CDR2 FNYEAQ. The CDR3 covers 16 residues. V lost 3 bases, J lost 4 bases, and 8 bases stayed unmatched. Here the CDR3 DNA reads TGTGCCAGCAGCTTCGCTGGGACAGGGATAGCAGATACGCAGTATTTT. Residues: CASSFAGTGIADTQYF.

By proportion, this clonotype is medium-sized (0.01 to 0.1%). The rearrangement uses TRBV19 and TRBJ1-2; D perhaps matches TRBD1 (5 bases). V was cut by 4 bases and J by 8 bases, with 17 bases left in between. This CDR3 is 14 amino acids long. The germline gives CDR1 LNHDA, CDR2 SQIVND (reference sequence). The DNA of the CDR3 is TGTGCCAGTAGTACCCCCCGGGGCTATTCGGGCTACACCTTC. Translated, it gives CASSTPRGYSGYTF.

This chain uses TRBV6-2 or TRBV6-3 with TRBJ1-5; TRBD1 might be the D (6 bases). Germline assignment: CDR1 MNHEY and CDR2 SVGEGT. Trimming left V 4 bases short and J 2 bases short, with 15 bases between. The CDR3 consists of 16 residues. The CDR3 DNA reads as TGTGCCAGCAGTTTGAGGGGGTCTGACGGCAATCAGCCCCAGCATTTT. Encoded protein: CASSLRGSDGNQPQHF.

By its share, this clonotype is large (0.1 to 1%). The rearrangement uses TRBV5-6 and TRBJ1-3, with D unresolved. The CDR3 is 11 amino acids. CDR1 is SGHDT, CDR2 YYEEEE, per germline. V lost 1 base, J lost 7 bases, and 3 bases lay in between. The CDR3: CASSLLNTIYF. Here the CDR3 DNA reads TGTGCCAGCAGCTTGCTCAACACCATATATTTT.

V gene TRBV7-2 combines with J gene TRBJ1-4; perhaps TRBD1 as D (5 bases). Germline V gene sequence: CDR1 SGHTA, CDR2 FQGNSA. This CDR3 spans 15 amino acids. Trimming took off 5 bases at V and 8 bases at J, with 18 bases between the two ends. Here the CDR3 DNA reads TGTGCCAGCAGCCGAGGGGAGGGTGGCTCAGAAAAACTGTTTTTT. Protein: CASSRGEGGSEKLFF.

Sample share makes this clonotype medium-sized. This chain joins TRBV7-3 and TRBJ2-2; no definite D call. Germline assignment: CDR1 SGHTA and CDR2 FQGTGA. The CDR3 runs 12 residues. V gave up 2 bases and J gave up 7 bases, with 5 bases separating them. In nucleotides, the CDR3 is TGTGCCAGCAGCTTAGGGGTCGGGGAGCTGTTTTTT. Protein product: CASSLGVGELFF.